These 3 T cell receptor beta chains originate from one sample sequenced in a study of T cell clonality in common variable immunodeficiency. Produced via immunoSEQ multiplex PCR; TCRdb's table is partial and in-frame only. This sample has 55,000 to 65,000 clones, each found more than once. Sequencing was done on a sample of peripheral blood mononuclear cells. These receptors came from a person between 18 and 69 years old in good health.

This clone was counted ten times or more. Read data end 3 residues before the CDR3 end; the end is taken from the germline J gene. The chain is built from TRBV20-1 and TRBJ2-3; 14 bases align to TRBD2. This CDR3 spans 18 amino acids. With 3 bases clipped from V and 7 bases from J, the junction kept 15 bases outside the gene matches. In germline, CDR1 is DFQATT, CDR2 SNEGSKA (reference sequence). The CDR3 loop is CSARSSETSGRAPYTQYF. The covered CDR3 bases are TGCAGTGCTAGGTCGTCGGAGACTAGCGGGAGGGCCCCGTATACG.

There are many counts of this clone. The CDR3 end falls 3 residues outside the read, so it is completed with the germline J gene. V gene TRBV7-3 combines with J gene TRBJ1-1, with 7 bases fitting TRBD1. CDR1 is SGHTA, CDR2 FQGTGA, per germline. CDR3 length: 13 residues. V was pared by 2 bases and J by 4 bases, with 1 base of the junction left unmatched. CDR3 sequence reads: CASSLRDSTEAFF. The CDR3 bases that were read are TGTGCCAGCAGCTTACGGGACAGCACTGAA. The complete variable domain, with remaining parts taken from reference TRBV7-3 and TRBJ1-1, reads GAGVSQTPSNKVTEKGKYVELRCDPISGHTALYWYRQSLGQGPEFLIYFQGTGAADDSGLPNDRFFAVRPEGSVSTLKIQRTERGDSAVYLCASSLRDSTEAFFGQGTRLTVV.

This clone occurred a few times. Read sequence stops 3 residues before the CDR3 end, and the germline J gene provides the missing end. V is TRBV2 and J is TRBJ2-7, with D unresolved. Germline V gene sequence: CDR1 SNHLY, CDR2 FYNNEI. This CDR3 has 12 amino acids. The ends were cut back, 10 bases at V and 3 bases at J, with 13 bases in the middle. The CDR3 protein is CATSDLDYEQYF. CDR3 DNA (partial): TGTGCCACCTCAGACTTGGACTACGAG.